This TCR beta chain was observed in a study of shared clonotypes between healthy human individuals. Background on the study: The cohort comprised a couple of women and a few men. Their ages spanned 18 to 49 years.

Study-level findings and limits: Naive subsets, compared against memory subsets, generally had larger estimated richness values. In contrast to clonotypes shared by all four donors, non-shared clonotypes had lower generation probabilities. The authors sampled blood alone, and tissue repertoires likely differ.

Note on this clone: Its antigen is unidentified.

This table comes from immunoSEQ multiplex PCR, and its TCRdb copy is limited to in-frame clones, with some not included. Of over 950,000 clones listed, about 72% were seen once; the top ten hold 0.89%. The CDR3 has 15 residues. Losses at the gene ends were 6 bases for V and 6 bases for J; bases not matched to a gene: 9. Germline CDR1 reads MNHNS; CDR2 reads SASEGT. Source material: memory CD4+ T cells from PBMCs. Specified subset: CD45RA-negative fraction. The sequence came from a man between 18 and 29 years old in good health. Some clones in this sample may be carry-over from other donors' samples. This sequence joins TRBV6-1 and TRBJ2-2, with TRBD2 identical over 8 bases. In DNA form, the CDR3 reads TGTGCCAGCAGGGGCCTTAGCGGGGTGGCCGGGGAGCTGTTTTTT. It codes for CASRGLSGVAGELFF.